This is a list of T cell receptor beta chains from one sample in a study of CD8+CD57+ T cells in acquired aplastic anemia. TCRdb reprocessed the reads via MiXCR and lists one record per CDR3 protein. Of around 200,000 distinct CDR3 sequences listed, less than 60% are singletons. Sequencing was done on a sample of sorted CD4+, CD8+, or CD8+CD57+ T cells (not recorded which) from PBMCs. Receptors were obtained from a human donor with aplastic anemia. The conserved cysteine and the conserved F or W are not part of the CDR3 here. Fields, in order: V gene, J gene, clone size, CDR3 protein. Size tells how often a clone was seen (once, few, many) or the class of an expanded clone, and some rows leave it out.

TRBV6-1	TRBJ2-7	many	ASKGTGPNLYEQY
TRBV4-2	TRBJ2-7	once	ASSQRWRTSGRAGQY
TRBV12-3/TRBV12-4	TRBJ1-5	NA	ASSLSAGHSNQPQH
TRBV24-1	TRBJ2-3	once	ATSEFQGGTDTQY
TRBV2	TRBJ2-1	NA	AGQLERYNEQF
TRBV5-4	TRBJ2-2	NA	ASSLAAGQNTGELF
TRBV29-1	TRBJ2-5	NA	SVKNRDWSGETQY
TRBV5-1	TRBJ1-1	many	ASSLDQGGTEAF
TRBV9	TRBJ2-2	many	ASSVLLDNGELF
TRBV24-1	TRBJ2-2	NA	ATSSNIAGELF
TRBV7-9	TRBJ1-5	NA	ASSLRGDGNQPQH
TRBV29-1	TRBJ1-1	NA	SVFGQGQMNTEAF
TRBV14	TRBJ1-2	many	ASSQRLYGYT
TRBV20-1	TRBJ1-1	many	SARRGGTPNTEAF
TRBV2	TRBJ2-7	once	ASSDTGDQHY
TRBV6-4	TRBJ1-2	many	ASARDRGYGYT
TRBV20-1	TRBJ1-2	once	SARRGGARGSYT
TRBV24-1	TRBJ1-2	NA	AIGKGAHYGYT
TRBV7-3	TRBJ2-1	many	ASSLTRPSGGYNEQF
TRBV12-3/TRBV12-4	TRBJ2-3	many	ASSFEGAGADTQY
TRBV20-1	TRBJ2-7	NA	SASWGQGGLYEQY
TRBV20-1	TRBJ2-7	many	SASRQGDEQY
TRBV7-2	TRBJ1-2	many	ASSLVSYGYT
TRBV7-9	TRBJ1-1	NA	ASTRNGPTEAF
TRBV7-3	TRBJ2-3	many	ASSYGDTQY
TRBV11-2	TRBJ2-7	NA	ASSGRVGVGYEQY
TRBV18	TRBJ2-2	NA	ASSRKNTGDLF
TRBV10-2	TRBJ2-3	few	ASSDPYTQY
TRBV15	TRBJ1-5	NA	ATSRGRSGNQPQH